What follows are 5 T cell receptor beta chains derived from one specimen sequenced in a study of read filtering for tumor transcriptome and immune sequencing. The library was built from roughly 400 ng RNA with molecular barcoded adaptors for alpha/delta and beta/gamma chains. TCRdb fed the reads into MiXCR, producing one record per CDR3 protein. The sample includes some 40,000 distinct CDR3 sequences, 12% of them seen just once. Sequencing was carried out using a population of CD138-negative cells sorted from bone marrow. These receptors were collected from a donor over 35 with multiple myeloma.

Here the CDR3 DNA reads TGTGCCAGCAGCTTGGGAGATGGAGGTGGAAACACCATATATTTT. Its protein is CASSLGDGGGNTIYF. This chain connects TRBV5-6 to TRBJ1-3; D remains ambiguous. V lost 0 bases and J 3 bases, leaving 10 bases between the germline ends. Germline CDR1 and CDR2: SGHDT and YYEEEE. This CDR3 comprises 15 residues.

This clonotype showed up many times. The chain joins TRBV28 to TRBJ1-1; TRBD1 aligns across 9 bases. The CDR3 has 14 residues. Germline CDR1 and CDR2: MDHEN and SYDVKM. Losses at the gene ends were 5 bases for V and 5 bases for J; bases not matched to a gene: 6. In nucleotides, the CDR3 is TGTGCCAGCAGTCCCCACAGGGGGCTGACTGAAGCTTTCTTT. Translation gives CASSPHRGLTEAFF.

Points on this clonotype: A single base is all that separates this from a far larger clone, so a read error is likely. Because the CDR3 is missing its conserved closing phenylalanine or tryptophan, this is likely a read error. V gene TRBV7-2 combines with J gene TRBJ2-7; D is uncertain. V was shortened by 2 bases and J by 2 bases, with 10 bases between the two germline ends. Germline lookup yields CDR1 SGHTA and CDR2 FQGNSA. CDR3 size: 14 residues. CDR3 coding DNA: TGTGCCAGCAGCTTAACGGACGGCGCCTACGAGCAGTACTCC. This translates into CASSLTDGAYEQYS.

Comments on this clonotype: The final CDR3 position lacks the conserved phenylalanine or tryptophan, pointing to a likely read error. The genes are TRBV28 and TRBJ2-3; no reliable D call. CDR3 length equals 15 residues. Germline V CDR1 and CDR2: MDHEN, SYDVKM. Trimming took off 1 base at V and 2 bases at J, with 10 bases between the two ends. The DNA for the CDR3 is TGTGCCAGCAGTTTATCGATTCCGTCCACAGATACGCAGTATCTT. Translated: CASSLSIPSTDTQYL.

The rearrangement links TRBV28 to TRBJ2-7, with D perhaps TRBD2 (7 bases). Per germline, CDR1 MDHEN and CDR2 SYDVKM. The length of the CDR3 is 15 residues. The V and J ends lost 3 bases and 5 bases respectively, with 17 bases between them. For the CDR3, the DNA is TGTGCCAGCAGTTTTTGGAGTGGGGGGGCCGACGAGCAGTACTTC. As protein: CASSFWSGGADEQYF.